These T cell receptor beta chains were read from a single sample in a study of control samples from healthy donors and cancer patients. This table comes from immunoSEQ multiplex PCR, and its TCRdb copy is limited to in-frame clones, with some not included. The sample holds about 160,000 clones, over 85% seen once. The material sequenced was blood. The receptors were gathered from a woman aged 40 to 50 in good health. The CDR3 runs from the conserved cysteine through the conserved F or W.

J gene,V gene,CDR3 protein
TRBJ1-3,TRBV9,CASSPHEGQINTIYF
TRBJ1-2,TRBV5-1,CASSSYGYTF
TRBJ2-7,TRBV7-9,CASSLARAYYEQYF
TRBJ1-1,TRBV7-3,CASSSDRNTEAFF
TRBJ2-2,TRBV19,CASTDSDVNTGELFF
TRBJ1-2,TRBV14,CASSQDSSVYYGYTF
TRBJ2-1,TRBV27,CASSLRGAHTLYNEQFF
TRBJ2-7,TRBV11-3,CASSSGTAQAYEQYF
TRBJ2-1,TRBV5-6,CASSFRFRGRNNEQFF
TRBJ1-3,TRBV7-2,CASSLQVRGSSGNTIYF
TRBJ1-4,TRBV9,CASSARDREREKLFF
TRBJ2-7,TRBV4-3,CASSPDRASYEQYF
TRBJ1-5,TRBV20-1,CSASPGPSQPQHF
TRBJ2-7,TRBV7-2,CASSLYTQAPYEQYF
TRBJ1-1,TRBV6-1,CASSELRGEAFF
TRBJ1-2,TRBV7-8,CASSFGQGAGYTF
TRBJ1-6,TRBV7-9,CASRGSGGGHSPLHF
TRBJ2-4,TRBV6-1,CASSEAVGTAENIQYF